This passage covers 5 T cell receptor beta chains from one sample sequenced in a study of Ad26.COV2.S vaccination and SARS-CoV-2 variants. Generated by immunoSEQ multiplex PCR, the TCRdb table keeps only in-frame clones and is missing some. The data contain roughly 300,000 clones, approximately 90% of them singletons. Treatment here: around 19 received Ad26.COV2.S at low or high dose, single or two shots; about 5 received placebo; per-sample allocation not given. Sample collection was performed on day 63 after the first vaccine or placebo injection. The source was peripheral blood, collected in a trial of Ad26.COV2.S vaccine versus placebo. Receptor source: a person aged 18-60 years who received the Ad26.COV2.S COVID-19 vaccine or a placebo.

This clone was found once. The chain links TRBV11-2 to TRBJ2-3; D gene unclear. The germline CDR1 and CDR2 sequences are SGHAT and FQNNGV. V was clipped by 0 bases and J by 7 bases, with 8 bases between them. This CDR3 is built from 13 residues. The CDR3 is CASSLDLGNTQYF. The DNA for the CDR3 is TGTGCCAGCAGCTTAGATCTGGGTAATACGCAGTATTTT.

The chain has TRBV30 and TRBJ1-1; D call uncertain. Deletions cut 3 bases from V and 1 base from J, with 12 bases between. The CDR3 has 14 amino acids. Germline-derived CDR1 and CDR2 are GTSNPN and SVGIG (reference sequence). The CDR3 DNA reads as TGTGCCTGGAGCGGAAAGGCACCGAACACTGAAGCTTTCTTT. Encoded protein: CAWSGKAPNTEAFF.

The CDR3 bases are TGTGCCAGCAGCTTGTACAGGGGACAAGAGACCCAGTACTTC. The encoded protein is CASSLYRGQETQYF. This rearrangement joins TRBV5-6 to TRBJ2-5; 7 bases match TRBD1. The V gene's germline CDR1 is SGHDT and CDR2 YYEEEE. V was clipped by 1 base and J by 2 bases; unmatched bases: 2. The CDR3 length is 14 residues.

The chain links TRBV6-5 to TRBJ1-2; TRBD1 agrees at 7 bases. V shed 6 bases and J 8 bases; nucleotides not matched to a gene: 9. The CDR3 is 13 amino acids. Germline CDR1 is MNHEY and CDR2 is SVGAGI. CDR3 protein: CASRGDSRRGYTF. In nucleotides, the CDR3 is TGTGCCAGCAGAGGGGACAGTCGTCGGGGCTACACCTTC.

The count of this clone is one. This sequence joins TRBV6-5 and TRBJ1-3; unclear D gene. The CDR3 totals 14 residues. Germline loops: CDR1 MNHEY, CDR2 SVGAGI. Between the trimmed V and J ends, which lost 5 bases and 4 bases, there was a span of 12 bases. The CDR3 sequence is CASSLRSWGNTIYF. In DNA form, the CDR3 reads TGTGCCAGCAGTCTTAGATCGTGGGGAAACACCATATATTTT.